This is a list of T cell receptor beta chains from one sample in a study of response to subunit inactivated influenza vaccine. A single record per CDR3 protein comes from TCRdb applying MiXCR to the RT-PCR reads. The sample includes about 300,000 distinct CDR3 sequences, around 22% seen only once; the top ten take under 13%. The source material was PBMCs from blood, sampled 21 months after vaccination. The receptor set was obtained from a man aged 50-75 years who received an inactivated influenza vaccine. Both conserved end residues are part of each CDR3. The D gene is left open where the match is weak. Some rows mark clone size as missing; the rest say once, few, many or name a class of expanded clone.

cdr3_aa: CASSLNNNYGYTF
cdr3_nt: TGTGCCAGCAGCTTAAACAACAACTATGGCTACACCTTC
v_call: TRBV7-3
d_call: .
clone_size: few
j_call: TRBJ1-2

cdr3_aa: CSASDSQEVTDTQYF
cdr3_nt: TGCAGTGCTTCTGACAGCCAGGAGGTGACAGATACGCAGTATTTT
v_call: TRBV20-1
d_call: .
clone_size: .
j_call: TRBJ2-3

cdr3_aa: CASSFAQSAGGENEQFF
cdr3_nt: TGTGCCAGCAGCTTCGCTCAATCGGCAGGGGGGGAAAATGAGCAGTTCTTC
v_call: TRBV4-2
d_call: .
clone_size: .
j_call: TRBJ2-1

cdr3_aa: CASARGQGNEKLFF
cdr3_nt: TGTGCCAGCGCACGAGGACAGGGGAATGAAAAACTGTTTTTT
v_call: TRBV7-2
d_call: TRBD1
clone_size: few
j_call: TRBJ1-4

cdr3_aa: CASSVLDYASYNEQFF
cdr3_nt: TGTGCCAGCAGCGTTTTGGACTATGCATCCTACAATGAGCAGTTCTTC
v_call: TRBV9
d_call: .
clone_size: once
j_call: TRBJ2-1

cdr3_aa: CASRGLSNEQFF
cdr3_nt: TGTGCCAGCAGGGGTCTGAGTAATGAGCAGTTCTTC
v_call: TRBV12-3/TRBV12-4
d_call: .
clone_size: .
j_call: TRBJ2-1

cdr3_aa: CASSQSTGRGLTSALHF
cdr3_nt: TGTGCCAGTAGCCAATCGACAGGGAGAGGACTTACTTCAGCCCTCCACTTT
v_call: TRBV19
d_call: TRBD1
clone_size: .
j_call: TRBJ1-6

cdr3_aa: CASSLAGFIGYTF
cdr3_nt: TGCGCCAGCAGCTTGGCAGGGTTCATCGGCTACACCTTC
v_call: TRBV5-1
d_call: .
clone_size: .
j_call: TRBJ1-2

cdr3_aa: CSARDQRKLQPLHF
cdr3_nt: TGCAGTGCTAGAGATCAACGGAAACTCCAACCCCTCCACTTT
v_call: TRBV20-1
d_call: .
clone_size: .
j_call: TRBJ1-6

cdr3_aa: CASSFQGPNQPQHF
cdr3_nt: TGTGCCAGCAGTTTTCAGGGGCCCAATCAGCCCCAGCATTTT
v_call: TRBV12-3/TRBV12-4
d_call: .
clone_size: .
j_call: TRBJ1-5

cdr3_aa: CASSGESYEQYF
cdr3_nt: TGTGCCAGCAGCGGGGAGTCCTACGAGCAGTACTTC
v_call: TRBV7-9
d_call: .
clone_size: few
j_call: TRBJ2-7

cdr3_aa: CASSYVFLYNEQFF
cdr3_nt: TGTGCCAGCAGTTACGTGTTTCTCTACAATGAGCAGTTCTTC
v_call: TRBV6-2/TRBV6-3
d_call: .
clone_size: .
j_call: TRBJ2-1

cdr3_aa: CAWSVSTGYTF
cdr3_nt: TGTGCCTGGAGTGTGTCTACTGGCTACACCTTC
v_call: TRBV30
d_call: .
clone_size: few
j_call: TRBJ1-2

cdr3_aa: CSARPQFGRGTEAFF
cdr3_nt: TGCAGTGCTAGACCTCAGTTCGGGAGGGGGACTGAAGCTTTCTTT
v_call: TRBV20-1
d_call: .
clone_size: .
j_call: TRBJ1-1

cdr3_aa: CASSLVPSGRAWVDTQYF
cdr3_nt: TGTGCCAGCAGCTTGGTACCGAGCGGGAGGGCCTGGGTAGATACGCAGTATTTT
v_call: TRBV5-5
d_call: TRBD2
clone_size: few
j_call: TRBJ2-3

cdr3_aa: CASSLFSGLAGVLGLGAGELFF
cdr3_nt: TGTGCCAGCAGCCTCTTCTCCGGACTAGCGGGAGTTCTGGGGCTGGGGGCCGGGGAGCTGTTTTTT
v_call: TRBV4-2
d_call: TRBD2
clone_size: .
j_call: TRBJ2-2

cdr3_aa: CASSESGTGYGYTF
cdr3_nt: TGTGCCAGCAGCGAATCGGGGACAGGGTATGGCTACACCTTC
v_call: TRBV7-9
d_call: TRBD1
clone_size: many
j_call: TRBJ1-2

cdr3_aa: CASTRIGPNTGELFF
cdr3_nt: TGCGCCAGCACCCGAATCGGCCCGAACACCGGGGAGCTGTTTTTT
v_call: TRBV4-1
d_call: .
clone_size: few
j_call: TRBJ2-2

cdr3_aa: CASSLAVTDFYGYTF
cdr3_nt: TGTGCCAGCAGCTTAGCGGTAACAGACTTCTATGGCTACACCTTC
v_call: TRBV7-8
d_call: .
clone_size: few
j_call: TRBJ1-2

cdr3_aa: CSARVVKTQYF
cdr3_nt: TGCAGTGCTAGAGTTGTAAAGACCCAGTACTTC
v_call: TRBV20-1
d_call: .
clone_size: .
j_call: TRBJ2-5

cdr3_aa: CASSQDQGQNEQYF
cdr3_nt: TGCGCCAGCAGCCAAGATCAAGGACAGAACGAGCAGTACTTC
v_call: TRBV4-3
d_call: .
clone_size: .
j_call: TRBJ2-7

cdr3_aa: CASSSGIQNEQFF
cdr3_nt: TGCGCCAGCAGCTCCGGGATTCAAAATGAGCAGTTCTTC
v_call: TRBV5-1
d_call: .
clone_size: few
j_call: TRBJ2-1

cdr3_aa: CSVEGVNTEAFF
cdr3_nt: TGCAGCGTTGAGGGTGTGAACACTGAAGCTTTCTTT
v_call: TRBV29-1
d_call: .
clone_size: few
j_call: TRBJ1-1

cdr3_aa: CASLRGKYNEQFF
cdr3_nt: TGTGCCAGCCTCCGGGGGAAGTACAATGAGCAGTTCTTC
v_call: TRBV6-2/TRBV6-3
d_call: .
clone_size: few
j_call: TRBJ2-1

cdr3_aa: CASSLVTGPYNEQFF
cdr3_nt: TGTGCCAGCAGCTTAGTCACAGGGCCCTACAATGAGCAGTTCTTC
v_call: TRBV7-2
d_call: .
clone_size: .
j_call: TRBJ2-1

cdr3_aa: CASSQGQMNTEAFF
cdr3_nt: TGTGCCAGCAGCCAAGGACAGATGAACACTGAAGCTTTCTTT
v_call: TRBV5-4
d_call: .
clone_size: many
j_call: TRBJ1-1

cdr3_aa: CASSLSGAAGETQYF
cdr3_nt: TGTGCCAGCAGTTTATCAGGGGCGGCGGGAGAGACCCAGTACTTC
v_call: TRBV28
d_call: .
clone_size: .
j_call: TRBJ2-5

cdr3_aa: CASSLLSRGGGYTF
cdr3_nt: TGTGCCAGCAGTTTATTGTCCAGGGGAGGGGGCTACACCTTC
v_call: TRBV12-3/TRBV12-4
d_call: .
clone_size: many
j_call: TRBJ1-2

cdr3_aa: CASSPGQGSSYNSPLHF
cdr3_nt: TGCGCCAGCAGCCCCGGACAGGGGAGCTCCTATAATTCACCCCTCCACTTT
v_call: TRBV5-1
d_call: TRBD1
clone_size: few
j_call: TRBJ1-6

cdr3_aa: CASSLLRRGNTIYF
cdr3_nt: TGTGCCAGCAGCTTATTACGGCGTGGAAACACCATATATTTT
v_call: TRBV7-9
d_call: .
clone_size: few
j_call: TRBJ1-3

cdr3_aa: CSVEGFYGYTF
cdr3_nt: TGCAGCGTTGAGGGGTTCTATGGCTACACCTTC
v_call: TRBV29-1
d_call: .
clone_size: few
j_call: TRBJ1-2

cdr3_aa: CSASVQEGNTEAFF
cdr3_nt: TGCAGTGCTAGTGTACAGGAGGGGAACACTGAAGCTTTCTTT
v_call: TRBV20-1
d_call: .
clone_size: .
j_call: TRBJ1-1

cdr3_aa: CASSLSRLYEQYF
cdr3_nt: TGTGCCAGCAGCTTAAGTCGCCTATACGAGCAGTACTTC
v_call: TRBV7-4
d_call: .
clone_size: .
j_call: TRBJ2-7

cdr3_aa: CASSESTGELFF
cdr3_nt: TGTGCCAGCAGCGAGAGTACCGGGGAGCTGTTTTTT
v_call: TRBV9
d_call: .
clone_size: few
j_call: TRBJ2-2

cdr3_aa: CSAPGASNEQFF
cdr3_nt: TGCAGTGCCCCGGGGGCAAGCAATGAGCAGTTCTTC
v_call: TRBV20-1
d_call: .
clone_size: .
j_call: TRBJ2-1

cdr3_aa: CAWSVQRGTEAFF
cdr3_nt: TGTGCCTGGAGTGTACAAAGGGGCACTGAAGCTTTCTTT
v_call: TRBV30
d_call: .
clone_size: few
j_call: TRBJ1-1

cdr3_aa: CATSGTGATEAFF
cdr3_nt: TGTGCCACCAGCGGAACAGGGGCCACTGAAGCTTTCTTT
v_call: TRBV15
d_call: TRBD1
clone_size: .
j_call: TRBJ1-1

cdr3_aa: CASSRQGLNSPLHF
cdr3_nt: TGTGCCAGCAGCAGACAGGGCCTGAATTCACCCCTCCACTTT
v_call: TRBV12-3/TRBV12-4
d_call: TRBD1
clone_size: many
j_call: TRBJ1-6

cdr3_aa: CSAGTGEGTEAFF
cdr3_nt: TGCAGTGCTGGTACAGGGGAAGGGACTGAAGCTTTCTTT
v_call: TRBV20-1
d_call: TRBD1
clone_size: few
j_call: TRBJ1-1

cdr3_aa: CASSETALNTEAFF
cdr3_nt: TGTGCCAGCAGCGAAACAGCGTTGAACACTGAAGCTTTCTTT
v_call: TRBV7-2
d_call: .
clone_size: .
j_call: TRBJ1-1